The 11 T cell receptor beta chains below come from one sample, sequenced in a study of blood T cell repertoires in COVID-19. The method was immunoSEQ multiplex PCR; TCRdb's version includes in-frame clones alone and lacks a portion of them. The table records around 240,000 clones, about nine tenths of them present only once. The sample consisted of PBMCs or T cells enriched from blood (not recorded which). These receptors came from a human donor in a cohort exposed to, infected with or recovered from COVID-19 (not recorded which). The donor label of this sample is uncertain.

The chain links TRBV4-1 to TRBJ1-2; unclear D gene. V lost 3 bases, J lost 9 bases, and 14 bases lay in between. The CDR3 has 13 amino acids. Per germline, CDR1 MGHRA and CDR2 YSYEKL. The CDR3 loop reads CASSHPDIVRYTF. Written as DNA, the CDR3 is TGCGCCAGCAGCCACCCTGACATCGTGCGCTACACCTTC.

The rearrangement uses TRBV11-2 and TRBJ2-3, with no clear D. V was pared by 4 bases and J by 5 bases, with 13 bases between. The CDR3 sequence is 14 residues long. Looked up from germline, CDR1 is SGHAT and CDR2 is FQNNGV. CDR3 region: CASSSSSVRDTQYF. The CDR3 nucleotides read TGTGCCAGCAGCTCGTCGAGTGTTCGAGATACGCAGTATTTT.

The V call is TRBV7-9, the J call TRBJ2-1; D is possibly TRBD1 (5 bases). The CDR3 length is 14 residues. V was shortened by 4 bases and J by 4 bases, with 11 bases between the two germline ends. CDR1 is SEHNR, CDR2 FQNEAQ, per germline (reference sequence). DNA of the CDR3: TGTGCCAGCAGCTCCCCCGACAGTTACAATGAGCAGTTCTTC. It codes for CASSSPDSYNEQFF.

J is TRBJ2-1 and V is TRBV3-1 (or the pseudogene TRBV3-2); TRBD2 matches 14 bases. The CDR3 consists of 18 residues. V lost 5 bases, J lost 4 bases, and 10 bases stayed unmatched. Per germline, CDR1 LGHDT and CDR2 YNNKEL (reference sequence). CDR3 amino acids: CASSTRLAGGPMYNEQFF. The CDR3 region has the DNA TGTGCCAGCAGCACGAGACTAGCGGGGGGGCCGATGTACAATGAGCAGTTCTTC.

The chain links TRBV24-1 to TRBJ1-1; a possible D gene is TRBD1 (6 bases). Germline V lookup: CDR1 KGHDR, CDR2 SFDVKD. This CDR3 is built from 17 residues. V shed 5 bases and J shed 1 base, with 19 bases lying between them. CDR3 loop: CATSVRRRQAGNTEAFF. CDR3 nucleotide sequence: TGTGCCACCAGTGTAAGAAGAAGACAGGCCGGGAACACTGAAGCTTTCTTT.

This chain uses TRBV11-3 with TRBJ1-4, with D maybe TRBD1 (5 bases). The CDR3 runs to 19 residues. V dropped 4 bases and J dropped 0 bases, with 21 bases sitting between them. CDR1 and CDR2 (germline): SGHNT, YENEEA. CDR3 in amino acids: CASSSAGTPNNATNEKLFF. In DNA, the CDR3 is TGTGCCAGCAGCTCGGCGGGGACGCCAAACAATGCAACTAATGAAAAACTGTTTTTT.

Comment on this clone: At the DNA level, this CDR3 is encoded by other sequences in the same sample as well. The CDR3 DNA is TGTGCCAGCTCACCGCCTAGCGGGGGCACAGATACGCAGTATTTT. Protein: CASSPPSGGTDTQYF. This rearrangement joins TRBV18 to TRBJ2-3; TRBD2 aligns across 9 bases. Trimming took 3 bases from V and 1 from J; bases not matched to a gene: 2. The length of the CDR3 is 15 residues. The germline V gene encodes CDR1 KGHSH and CDR2 LQKENI.

The V gene is TRBV7-3, the J gene TRBJ1-1; maybe TRBD1 (6 bases). Trimming took off 5 bases at V and 0 bases at J, with 13 bases between the two ends. This CDR3 has 15 residues. CDR1 is SGHTA, CDR2 FQGTGA, per germline. CDR3 amino acids: CASSVTGPLNTEAFF. The CDR3 region has the DNA TGTGCCAGCAGCGTTACAGGGCCGTTGAACACTGAAGCTTTCTTT.

This chain connects TRBV11-2 to TRBJ2-1; 7 nucleotides match TRBD1. V gave up 1 base and J gave up 0 bases; unmatched junction bases: 6. CDR1 SGHAT and CDR2 FQNNGV come from the germline V gene. This CDR3 comprises 17 residues. CDR3 sequence (DNA): TGTGCCAGCAGCTTAGTGACAGGGCTGAGCTCCTACAATGAGCAGTTCTTC. Translation: CASSLVTGLSSYNEQFF.

The chain carries TRBV3-1 (or the pseudogene TRBV3-2) and TRBJ1-1, with TRBD1 as a possible D gene (6 bases). The germline V and J ends were trimmed by 3 bases and 7 bases, with 15 bases remaining between them. This CDR3 comprises 14 residues. Germline V CDR1 and CDR2: LGHDT, YNNKEL (reference sequence). CDR3 sequence reads: CASSHRTVNHEAFF. The CDR3, as DNA: TGTGCCAGCAGCCACCGGACAGTCAACCATGAAGCTTTCTTT.

The chain uses TRBV5-1 and TRBJ1-4; TRBD1 agrees at 8 bases. The ends lost 1 base at V and 2 bases at J; junction bases unmatched: 7. CDR1 is SGHRS and CDR2 is YFSETQ in the germline V gene. The CDR3 is 17 amino acids. The CDR3 sequence: CASSLHSTGATNEKLFF. CDR3 nucleotides: TGCGCCAGCAGCTTGCACTCGACAGGGGCGACTAATGAAAAACTGTTTTTT.